What follows describes a single T cell receptor (beta chain). The antigen is undetermined. This entry is derived from a study of naive and memory T cell subsets. Study-level points and caveats: Clonotypes are single alpha or beta chains, not paired receptors. Naive repertoires, especially CD8, held a few larger clonotypes, possibly memory cells re-expressing CD45RA. Naive and memory subsets had different power law exponents for TCR abundance.

CD4+ T cell IFNgamma after overnight CMV lysate exposure gave donor CMV status. An equimolar mix of two oligonucleotides served as the beta constant-region primer for TRBC1 and TRBC2. Four rounds of PCR amplified the ligated cDNA using nested alpha and beta constant-region primers plus SP2. Ligation attached a single-stranded oligonucleotide with a 12-nucleotide UMI and the SP2 primer to the cDNA 3' end. Via MiXCR, TCRdb re-called the UMI-ligation and nested PCR reads, giving one row per CDR3 protein. The sample contains approximately 140,000 distinct CDR3 sequences, 15% to 20% of which appear only once. The CDR3 has 15 residues. Germline CDR1 reads MGHRA; CDR2 reads YSYEKL. V shed 1 base and J shed 9 bases, with 18 bases lying between them.

The chain joins TRBV4-1 to TRBJ2-5; possibly TRBD1 for D (6 bases). The material sequenced was naive CD8+ T cells from blood. This TCR was sampled from a human donor in good health. The DNA of the CDR3 is TGCGCCAGCAGCCAAGTTTTGGACAGCTTCGGGGCCCAGTACTTC. This sequence encodes CASSQVLDSFGAQYF.